The clone carrying this T cell receptor (beta chain) was seen many times. Unique molecular identifiers tagged the TCRbeta library. TCRdb passed the PCR reads through MiXCR, listing each CDR3 protein once. The repertoire holds nearly 250,000 distinct CDR3 sequences, with 8.2% as singletons. The sample originates from a study of T-cell reconstitution after alpha-beta-depleted transplantation in children. The CDR3 contains 14 residues. The germline CDR1 and CDR2 sequences are LNHNV and YYDKDF (reference sequence). The V gene lost 1 base and the J gene lost 1 base, with 7 bases spanning the gap. The chain joins TRBV15 to TRBJ1-2; D is uncertain. The clonotype was recovered from a male patient under 18 who had a stem cell transplant for acute lymphoblastic leukemia, so the T cells may come from the graft donor. This sample comprised PBMCs, mostly from graft donor cells, obtained 180 days after TCRalphabeta/CD19-depleted stem cell transplant. CDR3 loop: CATSRGSLNYGYTF. In DNA form, the CDR3 reads TGTGCCACCAGCAGAGGGTCGCTTAACTATGGCTACACCTTC.